Listed below are T cell receptor beta chains from one sample, sequenced in a study of T cells in Graves' hyperthyroidism and ophthalmopathy. MiXCR, run by TCRdb on the multiplex PCR reads, gives a single entry per CDR3 protein. The table shows 450,000 to 550,000 distinct CDR3 sequences, with 24% occurring only once. The sequenced material came from blood. The source of these receptors is a woman aged 30 to 39 with Graves' ophthalmopathy. Each CDR3 is given with its conserved first and last residue. The D gene is left open where the match is weak. Expanded clones get a size class; other rows say once, few or many, or leave the size out.

v_call	d_call	clone_size	j_call	cdr3_nt	cdr3_aa
TRBV10-3	.	.	TRBJ2-7	TGTGCCATCAGTTTATTAGGACAGATCCTTTCGTACGAGCAGTACTTC	CAISLLGQILSYEQYF
TRBV7-9	TRBD1	many	TRBJ1-1	TGTGCCAGCAGTAAGGACAGGGGGAACACTGAAGCTTTCTTT	CASSKDRGNTEAFF
TRBV28	.	few	TRBJ2-7	TGTGCCAGCAGTTTTAGTTTCCAGCGAGGACAGCCCTACGAGCAGTACTTC	CASSFSFQRGQPYEQYF
TRBV20-1	.	few	TRBJ2-7	TGCAGTATAGGACAGCCGGCGGTGTACGAGCAGTACTTC	CSIGQPAVYEQYF
TRBV6-1	.	.	TRBJ1-1	TGTGCCGGAAAGGGCGTCTGGAACACTGATGCTTTCTTT	CAGKGVWNTDAFF
TRBV15	.	many	TRBJ1-1	TGTGCCACCAGCATCCAGCAGGGAGTTGGTGAAGCTTTCTTT	CATSIQQGVGEAFF
TRBV20-1	TRBD2	few	TRBJ2-7	TGCAGTGCTCCCGGGACTAGCGAGTACGAGCAGTACTTC	CSAPGTSEYEQYF
TRBV6-1	.	many	TRBJ2-5	TGTGCCAGCAGTGTGGAAGGGGGAACCCAGTACTTC	CASSVEGGTQYF
TRBV7-2	.	.	TRBJ1-5	TGTGCCAGCAGCGCACTCACGAATCAGCCCCAGCATTTT	CASSALTNQPQHF
TRBV25-1	.	.	TRBJ1-1	TGTGCCAGCAGTTCCCCGGGTCGGGGAGCGGCCACTGAAGCTTTCTTT	CASSSPGRGAATEAFF
TRBV6-5	.	many	TRBJ1-5	TGTGCCAGCAGTTACTCGAGGGTTCACAATCAGCCCCAGCATTTT	CASSYSRVHNQPQHF
TRBV12-3/TRBV12-4	.	many	TRBJ1-5	TGTGCCAGCAGTTTAGGGAGTCAGCCCCAGCATTTT	CASSLGSQPQHF
TRBV5-5	.	many	TRBJ2-7	TGTGCCAGCAGCTTGGTACGGGACGGAACCTACGAGCAGTACTTC	CASSLVRDGTYEQYF
TRBV11-1	TRBD1	few	TRBJ1-2	TGTGCCAGCAGCTTAGCCCCTCGGGACAGGGTATCCGGCTACACCTTC	CASSLAPRDRVSGYTF
TRBV6-1	.	.	TRBJ2-7	TGTGCCAGCAGTGAAGCGAGGTTCCCCTACTACGAGCAGTACTTC	CASSEARFPYYEQYF
TRBV5-4	.	many	TRBJ2-7	TGTGCCAGCAGCTTGGACAACGGCTACGAGCAGTACTTC	CASSLDNGYEQYF
TRBV6-2/TRBV6-3	.	many	TRBJ2-7	TGTGCCAGCAGTTCCACCGGGACACATTACTACGAGCAGTACTTC	CASSSTGTHYYEQYF
TRBV6-5	TRBD2	many	TRBJ2-5	TGTGCCAGCAGTTTACTTAGCGGGGGAAGCCAAGAGACCCAGTACTTC	CASSLLSGGSQETQYF
TRBV5-1	TRBD1	few	TRBJ1-1	TGCGCCAGCTTTCGGACAGGGGGGACTGAAGCTTTCTTT	CASFRTGGTEAFF
TRBV6-5	TRBD1	many	TRBJ1-1	TGTGCCAGCAGTTACTCCCCAGGGGGCACTGAAGCTTTCTTT	CASSYSPGGTEAFF
TRBV12-3/TRBV12-4	.	many	TRBJ2-5	TGTGCCAGCACTCTGCGGGACACCCAGTACTTC	CASTLRDTQYF
TRBV9	.	many	TRBJ1-3	TGTGCCAGCAGCGTAGATCCGGGGACAAGCACCATATATTTT	CASSVDPGTSTIYF
TRBV20-1	.	many	TRBJ2-2	TGCAGTGGCAGTCGGGCTAGCGGGGAGCTGTTTTTT	CSGSRASGELFF
TRBV30	TRBD1	many	TRBJ1-1	TGTGCCTGGACCCCAACCCTGACAGGGATTAACACTGAAGCTTTCTTT	CAWTPTLTGINTEAFF
TRBV6-4	.	.	TRBJ1-1	TGTGCCAGCAGTGGGGGAACGGGAGCTGAAGCTTTCTTT	CASSGGTGAEAFF
TRBV4-1	.	many	TRBJ1-5	TGCGCCAGCAGCCAAGAGGGGAGGGGTACTAGCAATCAGCCCCAGCATTTT	CASSQEGRGTSNQPQHF
TRBV12-3/TRBV12-4	.	.	TRBJ2-2	TGTGCCAGCAGGATACGACACTGGTTTAACACCGGGGAGCTGTTTTTT	CASRIRHWFNTGELFF
TRBV28	TRBD1	few	TRBJ1-3	TGTGCCAGCAGTTTTGGGGACAGCTCTGGAAACACCATATATTTT	CASSFGDSSGNTIYF
TRBV6-5	.	many	TRBJ1-5	TGTGCCAGCAGTTACTTATTTGACAAGGATCAGCCCCAGCATTTT	CASSYLFDKDQPQHF
TRBV6-1	.	many	TRBJ1-2	TGTGCCAGCAGTGTACGAGGGCCGTATGGCTACACCTTC	CASSVRGPYGYTF
TRBV12-3/TRBV12-4	.	.	TRBJ2-7	TGTGCCAGCAGTTCCCTGTTGGGGGTTACCTACGAGCAGTACTTC	CASSSLLGVTYEQYF
TRBV2	.	.	TRBJ1-4	TGTGCCAGCATCGGAATAGCAAATGAAAAACTGTTTTTT	CASIGIANEKLFF
TRBV6-1	.	.	TRBJ1-2	TGTGCCAGCAGTGATTCGGGTGGGCTGAACTATGGCTACACCTTC	CASSDSGGLNYGYTF
TRBV19	TRBD1	many	TRBJ1-5	TGTGCCAGCTTACAGGGGGCTAGCTTCAATCAGCCCCAGCATTTT	CASLQGASFNQPQHF
TRBV20-1	.	.	TRBJ1-1	TGCAGTGCCACCCTGGCAGGGTTGAACACTGAAGCTTTCTTT	CSATLAGLNTEAFF
TRBV6-1	.	.	TRBJ1-1	TGTGCCACCCGGTGGGTCCGAGGCAGCACTGAAGCTTTCTTT	CATRWVRGSTEAFF
TRBV7-3	TRBD2	few	TRBJ2-2	TGTGCCAGCAGCTCCGGCCGGGGGGACACCGGGGAGCTGTTTTTT	CASSSGRGDTGELFF
TRBV4-1	.	.	TRBJ2-4	TGCGCCAGCAGCCAAGAAGTCCTAGCCAAAAACATTCAGTACTTC	CASSQEVLAKNIQYF
TRBV28	TRBD1	few	TRBJ2-2	TGTGCCAGCAGGGGGACAGGGGAGGCCGGGGAGCTGTTTTTT	CASRGTGEAGELFF
TRBV6-1	.	.	TRBJ1-2	TGTGCCAGCAGGAAGGCCCAAGACTATGGCTACACCTTC	CASRKAQDYGYTF
TRBV28	.	.	TRBJ1-2	TGTGCCAGCAGACCGGACACAAGCTCTAACTATGGCTACACCTTC	CASRPDTSSNYGYTF